This TCR beta chain emerged from a study of cytomegalovirus exposure and HLA in healthy donors. This clone occurred a few times. It was with 60 Vbeta and 13 Jbeta primers that the PCR ran. Measured with immunoSEQ multiplex PCR; TCRdb has only the in-frame clones, and not every one. The data contain 150,000 to 200,000 clones, around 80% of them singletons. Trimming removed 1 base from V and 5 bases from J; junction bases left unmatched: 10. Germline-derived CDR1 and CDR2 are SGHVS and FQNEAQ. This CDR3 spans 16 amino acids. The sequence came from a woman in her thirties in good health and CMV-seropositive. The chain couples TRBV7-8 to TRBJ2-5, with 7 bases fitting TRBD2. Sequences were obtained from PBMCs. This chain's CDR3 is CASSLGEGTRAETQYF. Written as DNA, the CDR3 is TGTGCCAGCAGCTTAGGGGAGGGAACAAGAGCGGAGACCCAGTACTTC.